This T cell receptor beta chain was identified during a study of identical twins. Using its own MiXCR run on the 5' RACE reads, TCRdb lists one record per CDR3 protein. The data contain about 810,000 distinct CDR3 sequences, about 12% of them singletons. Trimming removed 6 bases from V and 7 bases from J; junction bases left unmatched: 8. The CDR3 contains 15 residues. Looked up from germline, CDR1 is MRHNA and CDR2 is SNTAGT. The same specimen was also included in a second study, on yellow fever vaccine responses in identical twins.

The receptor was derived from a young woman in good health. What was sequenced was PBMCs. The rearrangement links TRBV6-4 to TRBJ2-1; 11 bases fit TRBD2. CDR3 sequence reads: CASSLLAGASNEQFF. DNA for the CDR3: TGTGCCAGCAGCTTACTAGCGGGAGCGTCAAATGAGCAGTTCTTC.